Shown below are 11 T cell receptor beta chains from a single sample sequenced in a study of cytotoxic CD8 clonotypes in ibrutinib-treated CLL. Here immunoSEQ multiplex PCR was the method, and the copy in TCRdb shows in-frame clones only, minus some. The repertoire has approximately 97,000 clones, approximately 80% of them found once; the top ten carry 20% to 25%. The sequencing used PBMCs, collected after 24 months of ibrutinib treatment. Source of these receptors: a human donor with chronic lymphocytic leukemia.

The chain recombines TRBV28 with TRBJ1-2; 10 bases are a match to TRBD1. This CDR3 has 13 residues. The germline V gene has CDR1 MDHEN and CDR2 SYDVKM. J gave up 8 bases and V 9 bases, and 9 bases lay outside the gene matches. The CDR3 nucleotides are TGTGCCAGTTCGACAGGGGGCGCGAGGGGCTACACCTTC. Encoded protein: CASSTGGARGYTF.

V gene TRBV5-6 combines with J gene TRBJ1-2; no reliable D call. This CDR3 is built from 13 residues. The germline CDR1 and CDR2 sequences are SGHDT and YYEEEE. Trimming left V 0 bases short and J 5 bases short, with 8 bases between. The CDR3 bases are TGTGCCAGCAGCTTGGAGTCCTGGTATGGCTACACCTTC. Translated: CASSLESWYGYTF.

This clone was found a few times. This chain joins TRBV6-1 and TRBJ2-7; a weak D match, TRBD1 (6 bases). CDR3 size: 11 residues. V was shortened by 3 bases and J by 6 bases, with 6 bases between the two germline ends. CDR1 is MNHNS, CDR2 SASEGT, per germline. The CDR3 region has the DNA TGTGCCAGCAGTGAGGGGGCCGAGCAGTACTTC. Translating it yields CASSEGAEQYF.

The rearrangement links TRBV19 to TRBJ2-7; the match to TRBD2 covers 14 bases. From germline, CDR1 is LNHDA and CDR2 SQIVND (reference sequence). V lost 4 bases to trimming and J lost 5 bases; unmatched junction nucleotides: 4. This CDR3 comprises 15 residues. The CDR3 DNA sequence: TGTGCCAGTAGTAAGGGACTAGCGGGAGACCACGAGCAGTACTTC. As protein: CASSKGLAGDHEQYF.

The CDR3 DNA is TGTGCCAGCGCCGCCAGCGTCCAAGAGACCCAGTACTTC. This translates into CASAASVQETQYF. The rearrangement links TRBV9 to TRBJ2-5; D not resolved. There are 13 residues in the CDR3. Trimming took 7 bases from V and 1 from J, leaving 11 bases between them. Germline lookup yields CDR1 SGDLS and CDR2 YYNGEE. Filled out from reference TRBV9 and TRBJ2-5, the complete variable domain reads DSGVTQTPKHLITATGQRVTLRCSPRSGDLSVYWYQQSLDQGLQFLIQYYNGEERAKGNILERFSAQQFPDLHSELNLSSLELGDSALYFCASAASVQETQYFGPGTRLLVL.

The rearrangement links TRBV5-6 to TRBJ1-5, with D unresolved. The CDR3 is 17 amino acids. V gave up 1 base and J gave up 1 base, with 15 bases separating them. CDR1 and CDR2 (germline): SGHDT, YYEEEE. In DNA form, the CDR3 reads TGTGCCAGCAGCTTGATGGGCTCTTCAGAGAGCAATCAGCCCCAGCATTTT. This sequence encodes CASSLMGSSESNQPQHF.

Only a few counts were recorded for this clone. The chain links TRBV15 to TRBJ2-7; 7 nucleotides align to TRBD1. Germline CDR1 and CDR2: LNHNV and YYDKDF (reference sequence). V dropped 3 bases and J dropped 2; count of bases not matched to a gene: 4. The length of the CDR3 is 14 residues. CDR3 amino acids: CATSSWDRPYEQYF. CDR3 in DNA: TGTGCCACCAGCAGCTGGGACAGACCCTACGAGCAGTACTTC. Full variable domain (outside the CDR3, taken from reference TRBV15 and TRBJ2-7): DAMVIQNPRYQVTQFGKPVTLSCSQTLNHNVMYWYQQKSSQAPKLLFHYYDKDFNNEADTPDNFQSRRPNTSFCFLDIRSPGLGDTAMYLCATSSWDRPYEQYFGPGTRLTVT.

V and J are TRBV5-5 and TRBJ1-4, with D hard to call. The CDR3 covers 13 residues. V was shortened by 6 bases and J by 0 bases, with 6 bases between the two germline ends. Germline lookup yields CDR1 SGHKS and CDR2 YYEKEE (reference sequence). The CDR3 DNA sequence: TGTGCCAGCAAAGTTGCAACTAATGAAAAACTGTTTTTT. Encoded protein: CASKVATNEKLFF.

The chain recombines TRBV4-2 with TRBJ2-1, with 7 bases aligning to TRBD2. Germline lookup yields CDR1 LGHNA and CDR2 YNFKEQ. The CDR3 is 14 amino acids. V shed 4 bases, J shed 3 bases, and the junction held 3 bases outside the gene matches. The DNA for the CDR3 is TGTGCCAGCAGCCGAGAGCGGGGCTACAATGAGCAGTTCTTC. Residues: CASSRERGYNEQFF.

The chain is built from TRBV19 and TRBJ2-5, with TRBD1 identical over 9 bases. The germline gives CDR1 LNHDA, CDR2 SQIVND (reference sequence). The J segment lost 2 bases and the V segment lost 8 bases, leaving 12 bases of the junction unmatched. The CDR3 runs 16 residues. The CDR3 nucleotides read TGTGCCAGTCAAGGGAGGGGGACAGGGTTACAAGAGACCCAGTACTTC. Protein product: CASQGRGTGLQETQYF.

The J gene is TRBJ1-2, the V gene TRBV30; no reliable D call. V gave up 1 base and J gave up 3 bases, with 15 bases separating them. This CDR3 spans 15 amino acids. CDR1 and CDR2 (germline): GTSNPN, SVGIG (reference sequence). CDR3 sequence: CAWSALTARDYGYTF. CDR3 sequence (DNA): TGTGCCTGGAGTGCTTTAACTGCCCGGGACTATGGCTACACCTTC.